Listed below are T cell receptor beta chains from one sample, sequenced in a study of blood T cells in healthy people across ages. TCRdb itself ran the 5' RACE reads through MiXCR, one entry per CDR3 protein. The sample holds 850,000 to 950,000 distinct CDR3 sequences, more than 25% seen once. Sequencing input: blood. The receptors derive from a woman of 80 years or more in good health. Each CDR3 is given with its conserved first and last residue. The order of the fields is V gene, clone size, J gene, D gene, CDR3 protein, CDR3 DNA. D genes are given only for firm matches. Not all rows give a size; the values are once, few, many and, for expanded clones, a class.

TRBV5-1	NA	TRBJ2-1	TRBD1	CASRLGTGGSYNEQFF	TGCGCCAGCAGACTAGGGACAGGGGGCTCCTACAATGAGCAGTTCTTC
TRBV12-3/TRBV12-4	NA	TRBJ2-3	NA	CASSCRKTEDTQYF	TGTGCCAGCAGTTGTCGTAAGACAGAAGATACGCAGTATTTT
TRBV20-1	NA	TRBJ1-1	NA	CSATPRPPAAFF	TGCAGTGCAACCCCCAGGCCCCCGGCAGCTTTCTTT
TRBV20-1	once	TRBJ2-3	TRBD2	CSAAPTGGPSSSTDTQYF	TGCAGTGCCGCACCTACGGGGGGGCCATCTTCCAGCACAGATACGCAGTATTTT
TRBV12-3/TRBV12-4	NA	TRBJ1-1	NA	CASIGTKVNTEAFF	TGTGCCAGCATCGGTACCAAGGTAAACACTGAAGCTTTCTTT
TRBV7-9	NA	TRBJ2-2	TRBD2	CASSLASGGQTGELFF	TGTGCCAGCAGCTTAGCTAGCGGGGGTCAGACCGGGGAGCTGTTTTTT
TRBV18	many	TRBJ1-2	NA	CASSPRTRDTFYGYTF	TGTGCCAGCTCACCACGTACCCGGGACACCTTCTATGGCTACACCTTC
TRBV28	many	TRBJ2-4	NA	CASQELAKNIQYF	TGTGCCAGCCAGGAGTTAGCCAAAAACATTCAGTACTTC
TRBV14	NA	TRBJ2-2	NA	CASSPGQQFTGELFF	TGTGCCAGCAGCCCGGGGCAGCAGTTTACCGGGGAGCTGTTTTTT
TRBV12-3/TRBV12-4	many	TRBJ2-7	NA	CASSFKAVSYEQYF	TGTGCCAGCAGTTTTAAGGCTGTCTCCTACGAGCAGTACTTC
TRBV27	NA	TRBJ2-7	TRBD1	CASRRRDRGAGEQYF	TGTGCCAGCCGGCGTCGGGACAGGGGAGCGGGCGAGCAGTACTTC
TRBV6-6	many	TRBJ2-7	TRBD1	CASSYGGQGDEQYF	TGTGCCAGCAGTTACGGAGGACAGGGGGACGAGCAGTACTTC
TRBV5-6	few	TRBJ2-5	TRBD1	CASSPDRGALQYF	TGTGCCAGCAGCCCGGACAGGGGCGCTTTGCAGTACTTC
TRBV2	many	TRBJ1-2	NA	CASSVGSPYGYTF	TGTGCCAGCAGTGTGGGAAGCCCGTATGGCTACACCTTC
TRBV3-1	few	TRBJ2-1	NA	CAGSPYTDRAGEQFF	TGTGCCGGCAGCCCCTATACCGACAGGGCGGGAGAGCAGTTCTTC
TRBV2	NA	TRBJ2-3	TRBD2	CASSRISGGPNTQYF	TGTGCCAGCAGTAGAATTAGCGGGGGGCCGAATACGCAGTATTTT
TRBV29-1	NA	TRBJ2-3	NA	CSVEGQEGTQYF	TGCAGCGTGGAAGGACAGGAGGGGACGCAGTATTTT
TRBV11-2	NA	TRBJ2-7	NA	CASKRPSYEQYF	TGTGCCAGCAAACGGCCCTCCTACGAGCAGTACTTC
TRBV5-1	few	TRBJ1-4	TRBD1	CASSLRQGAEKLFF	TGCGCCAGCAGCCTTCGGCAGGGGGCGGAAAAACTGTTTTTT
TRBV10-2	many	TRBJ2-1	NA	CASSETVSSYNEQFF	TGCGCCAGCAGTGAAACAGTCAGCTCCTACAATGAGCAGTTCTTC
TRBV6-2/TRBV6-3	NA	TRBJ1-2	TRBD1	CASSYPGQAGRPNYGYTF	TGTGCCAGCAGTTACCCGGGACAGGCAGGAAGACCTAACTATGGCTACACCTTC
TRBV10-3	once	TRBJ2-7	TRBD1	CATVRGQGAYEQYF	TGCGCCACAGTCCGCGGACAGGGAGCCTACGAGCAGTACTTC
TRBV7-2	NA	TRBJ2-5	NA	CVSSLDIKEAQYF	TGTGTCAGCAGCCTAGACATAAAAGAGGCCCAGTACTTC
TRBV27	NA	TRBJ2-7	NA	CASSLYPPPYEQYF	TGTGCCAGCAGTTTATACCCTCCCCCCTACGAGCAGTACTTC
TRBV6-6	many	TRBJ1-6	NA	CASSYTGRDNSPLHF	TGTGCCAGCAGTTACACCGGACGGGATAATTCACCCCTCCACTTT
TRBV4-1	NA	TRBJ1-2	TRBD1	CASSRGSPHRGPYGYTF	TGCGCCAGCAGCCGGGGGAGCCCGCACAGGGGCCCCTATGGCTACACCTTC
TRBV7-2	many	TRBJ2-5	TRBD2	CASSLAGVGETQYF	TGTGCCAGCAGCCTAGCGGGGGTCGGCGAGACCCAGTACTTC
TRBV6-1	few	TRBJ1-2	TRBD1	CASREPGTGNGYTF	TGTGCCAGCAGGGAGCCCGGGACAGGGAATGGCTACACCTTC
TRBV29-1	many	TRBJ1-2	NA	CSVDATPTRYGYTF	TGCAGCGTTGATGCGACCCCGACCCGCTATGGCTACACCTTC
TRBV12-3/TRBV12-4	many	TRBJ2-3	NA	CASSLIGTPLGDTQYF	TGTGCCAGCAGTTTAATAGGGACCCCCCTCGGGGATACGCAGTATTTT
TRBV7-9	many	TRBJ2-5	TRBD1	CASSLIYGQGIWETQYF	TGTGCCAGCAGCTTAATATATGGACAGGGGATTTGGGAGACCCAGTACTTC
TRBV20-1	many	TRBJ2-3	TRBD2	CSARGGLAGGRLDTQYF	TGCAGTGCTAGAGGAGGTCTAGCGGGGGGGCGTTTAGATACGCAGTATTTT
TRBV20-1	NA	TRBJ2-1	TRBD2	CSARDHHRAGLAYNEQFF	TGCAGTGCTAGAGATCATCATCGAGCGGGATTGGCGTACAATGAGCAGTTCTTC
TRBV7-6	once	TRBJ2-7	TRBD2	CASSLSGGGFDEQYF	TGTGCCAGCAGCCTCTCCGGGGGGGGCTTCGACGAGCAGTACTTC
TRBV2	many	TRBJ2-1	TRBD2	CASSATGTSNYNEQFF	TGTGCCAGCAGCGCCACCGGGACTAGCAACTACAATGAGCAGTTCTTC
TRBV6-5	NA	TRBJ2-2	NA	CASSFSYPNTGELFF	TGTGCCAGCAGTTTTTCTTACCCGAACACCGGGGAGCTGTTTTTT